This TCR beta chain was identified in a study of identical twins. The CDR3 has 17 residues. Germline CDR1 SNHLY, CDR2 FYNNEI. Trimming cost V 5 bases and J 0 bases; bases outside gene matches: 11. This clonotype was seen only a few times. TCRdb re-called the 5' RACE reads with MiXCR, one entry per CDR3 protein. The sample consists of around 220,000 distinct CDR3 sequences, approximately 10% of them appearing once. The sample comprised memory T cells sorted from blood. The TCR originated in a man between 45 and 60 years old in good health. This rearrangement joins TRBV2 to TRBJ2-7, with 9 bases lining up with TRBD1. Here the CDR3 DNA reads TGTGCCAGCAGTCGTCCCGGGACAGGGCCCAGCTCCTACGAGCAGTACTTC. Protein product: CASSRPGTGPSSYEQYF.